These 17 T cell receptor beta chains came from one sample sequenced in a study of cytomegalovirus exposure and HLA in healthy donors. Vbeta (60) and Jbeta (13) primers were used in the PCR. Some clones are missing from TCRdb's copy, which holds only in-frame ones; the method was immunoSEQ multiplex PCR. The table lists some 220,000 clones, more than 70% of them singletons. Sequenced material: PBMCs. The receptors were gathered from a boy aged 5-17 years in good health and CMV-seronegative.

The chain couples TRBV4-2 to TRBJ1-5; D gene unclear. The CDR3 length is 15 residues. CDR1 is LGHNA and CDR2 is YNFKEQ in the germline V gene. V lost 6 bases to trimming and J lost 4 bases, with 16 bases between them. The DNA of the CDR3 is TGTGCCAGCAGGGAGGGAGGGAGGGAAAATCAGCCCCAGCATTTT. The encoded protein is CASREGGRENQPQHF.

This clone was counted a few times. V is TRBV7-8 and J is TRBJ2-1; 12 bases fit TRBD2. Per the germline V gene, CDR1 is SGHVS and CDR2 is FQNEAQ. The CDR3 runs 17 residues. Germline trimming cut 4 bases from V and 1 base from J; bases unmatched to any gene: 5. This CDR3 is CASSSRLAGVSYNEQFF. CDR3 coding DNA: TGTGCCAGCAGCTCCCGACTAGCGGGAGTATCCTACAATGAGCAGTTCTTC.

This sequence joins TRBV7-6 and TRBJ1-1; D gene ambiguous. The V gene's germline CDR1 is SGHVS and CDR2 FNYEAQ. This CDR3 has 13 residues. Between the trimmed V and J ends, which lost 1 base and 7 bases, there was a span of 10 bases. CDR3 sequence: CASSLERGSEAFF. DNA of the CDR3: TGTGCCAGCAGCTTAGAGCGGGGAAGTGAAGCTTTCTTT. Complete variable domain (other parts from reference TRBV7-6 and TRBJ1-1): GAGVSQSPRYKVTKRGQDVALRCDPISGHVSLYWYRQALGQGPEFLTYFNYEAQQDKSGLPNDRFSAERPEGSISTLTIQRTEQRDSAMYRCASSLERGSEAFFGQGTRLTVV.

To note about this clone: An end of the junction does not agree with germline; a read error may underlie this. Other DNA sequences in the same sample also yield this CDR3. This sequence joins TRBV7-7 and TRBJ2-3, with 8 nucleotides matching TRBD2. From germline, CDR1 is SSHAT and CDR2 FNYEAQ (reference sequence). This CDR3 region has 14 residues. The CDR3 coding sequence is TGTGCTAGCAGCTTAGGGCTAGCGGGAGATACGCAGTATTTT. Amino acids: CASSLGLAGDTQYF.

The CDR3 nucleotides are TGTGCCAGCAGCAACCGGACTAGCGTTATCTTCTACGAGCAGTACTTC. Protein: CASSNRTSVIFYEQYF. The V gene is TRBV14, the J gene TRBJ2-7; TRBD2 agrees at 9 bases. Germline loops: CDR1 SGHDN, CDR2 FVKESK. J gave up 3 bases and V 5 bases, and 11 bases lay outside the gene matches. The CDR3 spans 16 residues. Full variable domain (outside the CDR3, taken from reference TRBV14 and TRBJ2-7): EAGVTQFPSHSVIEKGQTVTLRCDPISGHDNLYWYRRVMGKEIKFLLHFVKESKQDESGMPNNRFLAERTGGTYSTLKVQPAELEDSGVYFCASSNRTSVIFYEQYFGPGTRLTVT.

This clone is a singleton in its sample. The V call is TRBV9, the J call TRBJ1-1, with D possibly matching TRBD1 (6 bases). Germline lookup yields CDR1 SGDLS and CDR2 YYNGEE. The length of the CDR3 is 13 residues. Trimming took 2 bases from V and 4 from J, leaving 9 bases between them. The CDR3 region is CASSVTGPTEAFF. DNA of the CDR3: TGTGCCAGCAGCGTTACAGGGCCCACTGAAGCTTTCTTT.

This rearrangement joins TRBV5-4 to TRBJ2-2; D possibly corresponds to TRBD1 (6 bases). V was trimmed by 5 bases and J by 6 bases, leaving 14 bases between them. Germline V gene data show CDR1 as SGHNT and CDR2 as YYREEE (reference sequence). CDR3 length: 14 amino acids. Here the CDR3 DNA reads TGTGCCAGCAGTAACACAGGGATTTCCGGGGAGCTGTTTTTT. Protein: CASSNTGISGELFF.

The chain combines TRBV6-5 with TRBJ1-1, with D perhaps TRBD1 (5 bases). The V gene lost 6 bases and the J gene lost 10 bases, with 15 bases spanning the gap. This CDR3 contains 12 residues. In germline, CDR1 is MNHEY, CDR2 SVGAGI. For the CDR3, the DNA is TGTGCCAGCAGCTCCGGACAAGCTCCAGCTTTCTTT. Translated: CASSSGQAPAFF.

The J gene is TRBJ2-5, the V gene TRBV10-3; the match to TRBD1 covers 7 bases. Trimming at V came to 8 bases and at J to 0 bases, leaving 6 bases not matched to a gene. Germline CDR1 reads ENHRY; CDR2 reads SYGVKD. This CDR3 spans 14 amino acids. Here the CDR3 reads CAIRSTGYQETQYF. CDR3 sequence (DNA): TGTGCCATCCGATCGACAGGGTACCAAGAGACCCAGTACTTC.

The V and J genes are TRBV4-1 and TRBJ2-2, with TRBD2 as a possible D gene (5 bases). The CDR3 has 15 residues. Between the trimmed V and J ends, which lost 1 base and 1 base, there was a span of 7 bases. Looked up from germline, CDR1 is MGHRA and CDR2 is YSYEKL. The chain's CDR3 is CASSQGGRNTGELFF. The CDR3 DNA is TGCGCCAGCAGCCAAGGCGGGCGGAACACCGGGGAGCTGTTTTTT.

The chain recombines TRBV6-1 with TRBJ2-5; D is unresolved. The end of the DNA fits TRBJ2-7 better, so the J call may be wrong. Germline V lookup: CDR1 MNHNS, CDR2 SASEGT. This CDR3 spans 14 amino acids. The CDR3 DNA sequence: TGTGCCAGCAAAAATCCTCAGAGGAGTGGCGAGCAGTACTTC. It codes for CASKNPQRSGEQYF.

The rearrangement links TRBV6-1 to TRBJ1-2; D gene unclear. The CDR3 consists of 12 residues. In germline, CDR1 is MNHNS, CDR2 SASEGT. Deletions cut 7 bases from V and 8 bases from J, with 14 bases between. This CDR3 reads CASTALASGYTF. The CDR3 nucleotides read TGTGCCAGCACAGCCTTAGCTTCCGGCTACACCTTC.

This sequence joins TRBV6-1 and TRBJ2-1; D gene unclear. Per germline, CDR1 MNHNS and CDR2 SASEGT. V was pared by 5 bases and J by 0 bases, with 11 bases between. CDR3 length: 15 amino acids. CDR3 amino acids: CASSLTVTSYNEQFF. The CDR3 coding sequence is TGTGCCAGCAGTTTGACTGTCACCTCCTACAATGAGCAGTTCTTC.

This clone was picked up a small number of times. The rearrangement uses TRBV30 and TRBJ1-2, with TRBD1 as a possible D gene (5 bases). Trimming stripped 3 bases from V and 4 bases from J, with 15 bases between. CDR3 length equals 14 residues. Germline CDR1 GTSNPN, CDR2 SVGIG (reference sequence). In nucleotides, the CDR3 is TGTGCCTGGAGCGGAAAATCGGGACTCTATGGCTACACCTTC. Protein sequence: CAWSGKSGLYGYTF.

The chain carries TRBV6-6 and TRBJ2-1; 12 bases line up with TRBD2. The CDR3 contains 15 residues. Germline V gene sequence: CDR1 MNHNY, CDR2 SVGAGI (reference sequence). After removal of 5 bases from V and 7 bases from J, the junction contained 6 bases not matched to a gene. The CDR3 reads CASSKLAGGPNEQFF. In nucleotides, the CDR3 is TGTGCCAGCAGTAAGCTAGCGGGGGGGCCTAATGAGCAGTTCTTC.

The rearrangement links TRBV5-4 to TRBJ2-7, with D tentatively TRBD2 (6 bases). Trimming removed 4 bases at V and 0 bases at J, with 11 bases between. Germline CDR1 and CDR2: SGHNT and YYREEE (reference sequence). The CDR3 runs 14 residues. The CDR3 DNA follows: TGTGCCAGCAGCCGGAGGGGTTCCTCCTACGAGCAGTACTTC. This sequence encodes CASSRRGSSYEQYF.

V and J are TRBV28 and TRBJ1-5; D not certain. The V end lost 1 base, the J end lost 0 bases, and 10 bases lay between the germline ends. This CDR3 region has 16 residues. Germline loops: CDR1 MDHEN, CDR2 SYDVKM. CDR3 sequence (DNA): TGTGCCAGCAGTTTATCGGGTTCGGGTAGCAATCAGCCCCAGCATTTT. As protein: CASSLSGSGSNQPQHF.